The sequence of this T cell receptor beta chain was determined in a study of shared clonotypes between healthy human individuals. This CDR3 is 13 amino acids long. Between the trimmed V and J ends, which lost 3 bases and 5 bases, there was a span of 10 bases. CDR1 is LNHDA and CDR2 is SQIVND in the germline V gene (reference sequence). Deep was the level at which the assay was run. Produced via immunoSEQ multiplex PCR; TCRdb's table is partial and in-frame only. The table has approximately 2,000,000 clones, 85% to 95% seen once. Study results and caveats: Non-shared clonotypes were found to have lower generation probabilities than the clonotypes that were shared by all four of the sorted-subset donors. Sequencing depth was a factor that was expected to affect clonotype sharing among donors. The study sampled only blood, and tissue repertoires likely differ.

A note on this clone: Its antigen is still unknown.

The chain has TRBV19 and TRBJ2-5; no definite D call. This TCR was sampled from a man aged 18 to 30 in good health. Some clones in this sample may be carry-over from other donors' samples. The specimen was naive CD4+ T cells from PBMCs. Subset described: CD45RA+ positively selected. The CDR3: CASSMGHGETQYF. The CDR3 DNA follows: TGTGCCAGTAGTATGGGCCATGGGGAGACCCAGTACTTC.